Each of the 9 T cell receptor beta chains below was sequenced from the same sample in a study of blood T cells in healthy people across ages. For the second PCR, which ran for about 7 to 12 cycles, a sample-barcoded 5' primer and a J-beta primer mix were used. Via MiXCR, TCRdb re-called the 5' RACE reads, giving one row per CDR3 protein. The sample includes fewer than 750,000 distinct CDR3 sequences, 52% seen only once; the top ten take around an eighth. Sequences were obtained from blood. The origin of the receptors is an elderly woman in good health.

This clonotype has at least ten counts. The chain is built from TRBV7-9 and TRBJ2-3; 7 nucleotides match TRBD2. V gave up 2 bases and J gave up 0 bases; unmatched junction bases: 5. Germline-derived CDR1 and CDR2 are SEHNR and FQNEAQ (reference sequence). The length of the CDR3 is 16 residues. As DNA, the CDR3 is TGTGCCAGCAGCTTATCTCTAGCGGCTAGCACAGATACGCAGTATTTT. Translation: CASSLSLAASTDTQYF.

Many counts were recorded for this clonotype. The rearrangement uses TRBV5-1 and TRBJ1-1, with D hard to call. V lost 4 bases and J 4 bases, leaving 14 bases between the germline ends. In germline, CDR1 is SGHRS, CDR2 YFSETQ. The CDR3 is 14 amino acids. The CDR3 loop reads CASSPRGVPTEAFF. As DNA, the CDR3 is TGCGCCAGCAGCCCCCGCGGGGTCCCCACTGAAGCTTTCTTT.

The chain uses TRBV6-2 or TRBV6-3 and TRBJ2-1, with D perhaps matching TRBD2 (6 bases). Trimming pared 6 bases from V and 3 bases from J, leaving 18 bases between. Germline V gives CDR1 MNHEY, CDR2 SVGEGT. The CDR3 extends over 16 amino acids. The CDR3: CASRGTPDSYYNEQFF. The CDR3 region has the DNA TGTGCCAGCAGAGGGACTCCCGATTCCTACTACAATGAGCAGTTCTTC.

Many counts were recorded for this clonotype. This chain connects TRBV4-2 to TRBJ2-7, with a possible D match to TRBD2 (6 bases). Germline values: CDR1 LGHNA, CDR2 YNFKEQ. Trimming took off 1 base at V and 3 bases at J, with 13 bases between the two ends. CDR3 length: 15 amino acids. The CDR3, as DNA: TGTGCCAGCAGCCAAGGAGGTGCTAGCGACTACGAGCAGTACTTC. This gives the protein CASSQGGASDYEQYF.

In this sample, this clonotype turned up many times. The rearrangement links TRBV21-1 to TRBJ2-5; the table gives TRBD1 as D, unverified against the DNA. TRBV21-1 is an annotated pseudogene. This CDR3 has 15 residues. DNA of the CDR3: TGTGCCAGCAGCACCGTGACAGGGTCCCAAGAGACCCAGTACTTC. The encoded protein is CASSTVTGSQETQYF.

This clonotype was recorded at least ten times. The chain combines TRBV3-1 with TRBJ2-1, with D unresolved. Germline V lookup: CDR1 LGHDT, CDR2 YNNKEL (reference sequence). This CDR3 region has 15 residues. V gave up 1 base and J gave up 2 bases, with 9 bases separating them. As DNA, the CDR3 is TGTGCCAGCAGCCAAGCCACGGGCCCCTACAATGAGCAGTTCTTC. Translation gives CASSQATGPYNEQFF.

This clonotype showed up just a few times. The V call is TRBV5-1, the J call TRBJ1-1, with a tentative D call TRBD1 (5 bases). The CDR3 covers 15 residues. Trimming removed 1 base at V and 2 bases at J, with 12 bases between. The germline V gene encodes CDR1 SGHRS and CDR2 YFSETQ. The CDR3 spells CASSLRGLINTEAFF. Written as DNA, the CDR3 is TGCGCCAGCAGCTTGCGGGGACTAATTAACACTGAAGCTTTCTTT.

As to this clonotype: This clone may be a read error of a much larger clone one base away. This chain uses TRBV7-2 with TRBJ2-7; possibly TRBD2 for D (6 bases). Germline CDR1 is SGHTA and CDR2 is FQGNSA. The CDR3 sequence is 15 residues long. The CDR3, as DNA: TGTGCCTGCAGCCCGGGGACTTCAAGATCCTACGAGCAGTACTTC. This gives the protein CACSPGTSRSYEQYF. Full variable domain (rest looked up from reference TRBV7-2 and TRBJ2-7): GAGVSQSPSNKVTEKGKDVELRCDPISGHTALYWYRQSLGQGLEFLIYFQGNSAPDKSGLPSDRFSAERTGGSVSTLTIQRTQQEDSAVYLCACSPGTSRSYEQYFGPGTRLTVT.

This clonotype was recorded many times. In nucleotides, the CDR3 is TGTGCCAGCAGCTTGGCTAGCGGAGGTACTAGCACAGATACGCAGTATTTT. It yields the protein CASSLASGGTSTDTQYF. The J gene is TRBJ2-3, the V gene TRBV7-9; 7 bases line up with TRBD2. Germline V gene data show CDR1 as SEHNR and CDR2 as FQNEAQ (reference sequence). CDR3 length: 17 amino acids. V lost 3 bases and J lost 0; bases outside the gene matches: 9.